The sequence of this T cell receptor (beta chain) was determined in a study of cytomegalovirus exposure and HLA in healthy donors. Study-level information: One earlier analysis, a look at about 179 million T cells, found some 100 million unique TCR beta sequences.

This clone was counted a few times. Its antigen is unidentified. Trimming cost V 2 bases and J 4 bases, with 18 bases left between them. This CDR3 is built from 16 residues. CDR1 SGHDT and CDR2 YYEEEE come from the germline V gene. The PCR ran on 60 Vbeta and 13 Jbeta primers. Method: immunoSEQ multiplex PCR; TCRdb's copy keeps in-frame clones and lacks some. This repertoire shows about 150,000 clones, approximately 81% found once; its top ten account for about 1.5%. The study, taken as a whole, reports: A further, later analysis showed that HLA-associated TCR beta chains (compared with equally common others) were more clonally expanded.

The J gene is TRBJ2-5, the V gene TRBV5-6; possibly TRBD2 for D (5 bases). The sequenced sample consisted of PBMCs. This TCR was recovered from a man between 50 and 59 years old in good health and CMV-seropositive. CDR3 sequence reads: CASSFFQMWAGETQYF. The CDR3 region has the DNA TGTGCCAGCAGCTTCTTTCAAATGTGGGCGGGAGAGACCCAGTACTTC.